This TCR beta chain was observed in a study of blood T cell repertoires in COVID-19. On the study more broadly: The United States, Italy and Spain provided the acute and convalescent COVID-19 samples.

Original processing methods: Amplified reference gene primers provided the basis for estimating nucleated cell counts. Generated by immunoSEQ multiplex PCR, the TCRdb table keeps only in-frame clones and is missing some. That table furnishes V, J and clone size, whereas the DNA furnished D and trimming. The sample contains 120,000 or so clones, 82% of which appear only once. CDR1 is MNHEY and CDR2 is SVGEGT in the germline V gene. The CDR3 length is 15 residues. After removal of 2 bases from V and 7 bases from J, the junction contained 8 bases not matched to a gene. The sequenced sample consisted of peripheral blood. The TCR was taken from an older woman with acute or convalescent COVID-19. The rearrangement uses TRBV6-2 or TRBV6-3 and TRBJ1-5; 7 bases line up with TRBD1. The CDR3 bases are TGTGCCAGCAGTTACCCCGGACAGGTCTGGCAGCCCCAGCATTTT. Translated: CASSYPGQVWQPQHF.